Ten or more counts support the clone carrying this T cell receptor beta chain. Antigen specificity is unknown. CDR1 and CDR2 from the germline V gene are KGHSH and LQKENI. The V gene lost 5 bases and the J gene lost 2 bases, with 16 bases spanning the gap. The CDR3 length is 15 residues. Clinical symptoms, serum thyroxine and TRAb, thyroid ultrasound and orbital computed tomography were used for the diagnoses. The entry originates in a study of T cells in Graves' hyperthyroidism and ophthalmopathy. Study-wide findings and caveats: Model output signaled ophthalmopathy a median around 5.9 months ahead of onset.

TCR beta CDR3 regions were amplified from RNA transcripts. Initially, a first-round RT-PCR of the TCR CDR3 employed the HTBI primer set. TCRdb processed the multiplex PCR reads anew with MiXCR; each CDR3 protein has one entry. The sample lists 380,000 or so distinct CDR3 sequences, about 13% occurring once. The genes are TRBV18 and TRBJ2-7, with D unresolved. The sequence came from a man aged 25-40 years with Graves' hyperthyroidism that later progressed to Graves' ophthalmopathy. Sequencing was carried out using blood. The CDR3 protein is CASSVLSRVPYEQYF. CDR3 in DNA: TGTGCCAGCTCAGTCCTGTCCCGGGTACCCTACGAGCAGTACTTC.